This passage covers 19 T cell receptor beta chains from one sample sequenced in a study of T cells in Graves' hyperthyroidism and ophthalmopathy. From RNA transcripts, TCR beta CDR3 regions were amplified. The HTBI primer set drove a first-round RT-PCR of the TCR CDR3. TCRdb recomputed calls from the multiplex PCR reads with MiXCR, one row per CDR3 protein. The table lists more than 350,000 distinct CDR3 sequences, roughly 15% of them singletons. Sequenced material: blood. These TCRs come from a woman aged 60-70 years with Graves' ophthalmopathy.

This clonotype was counted ten times or more. V and J are TRBV7-9 and TRBJ2-3; the D call may be TRBD1 or TRBD2 (5 bases each). CDR3 size: 17 residues. V lost 2 bases to trimming and J lost 0 bases, with 15 bases between them. Germline lookup yields CDR1 SEHNR and CDR2 FQNEAQ (reference sequence). The CDR3 loop is CASSLSLPGPSTDTQYF. DNA of the CDR3: TGTGCCAGCAGCTTATCATTACCGGGACCAAGCACAGATACGCAGTATTTT.

The CDR3 loop reads CSASRPRDTQYF. In nucleotides, the CDR3 is TGCAGTGCTAGCCGACCGCGAGATACGCAGTATTTT. The genes are TRBV20-1 and TRBJ2-3; D uncertain. This CDR3 spans 12 amino acids. CDR1 and CDR2 (germline): DFQATT, SNEGSKA (reference sequence). V dropped 3 bases and J dropped 5 bases, with 9 bases sitting between them.

This clonotype was picked up many times. The rearrangement joins TRBV30 to TRBJ2-1; D is perhaps TRBD1 or TRBD2 (5 bases each). The CDR3 sequence is 12 residues long. The germline V gene encodes CDR1 GTSNPN and CDR2 SVGIG (reference sequence). V lost 2 bases, J lost 6 bases, and 8 bases lay in between. CDR3 region: CAWSPGTNEQFF. The CDR3 coding sequence is TGTGCCTGGAGTCCAGGGACCAATGAGCAGTTCTTC.

This clonotype has ten or more counts. The chain combines TRBV6-5 with TRBJ2-3; TRBD1 is a possible D gene (6 bases). Per the germline V gene, CDR1 is MNHEY and CDR2 is SVGAGI. The CDR3 extends over 18 amino acids. V was shortened by 0 bases and J by 2 bases, with 18 bases between the two germline ends. CDR3 in DNA: TGTGCCAGCAGTTACTCCTCCCGGGACATCCAACCCACAGATACGCAGTATTTT. Protein sequence: CASSYSSRDIQPTDTQYF.

This clonotype showed up many times. The chain employs TRBV15 and TRBJ2-1; either TRBD1 or TRBD2 may fit D (5 bases each). CDR1 is LNHNV, CDR2 YYDKDF, per germline (reference sequence). The CDR3 is 17 amino acids. The V gene lost 0 bases and the J gene lost 6 bases, with 18 bases spanning the gap. CDR3 nucleotides: TGTGCCACCAGCAGAGATCGGGGCAGCGAACGCGGCAATGAGCAGTTCTTC. This encodes CATSRDRGSERGNEQFF.

This clonotype was seen only a few times. The V call is TRBV27, the J call TRBJ2-7; 7 bases are a match to TRBD2. CDR1 and CDR2 from the germline V gene are MNHEY and SMNVEV (reference sequence). The V segment lost 3 bases and the J segment 0 bases; nucleotides outside the gene matches: 5. This CDR3 has 15 residues. CDR3 protein: CASSFGGMGSYEQYF. DNA of the CDR3: TGTGCCAGCAGTTTCGGGGGGATGGGCTCCTACGAGCAGTACTTC.

This clonotype came up a few times. The chain carries TRBV19 and TRBJ1-2; D uncertain. Germline V lookup: CDR1 LNHDA, CDR2 SQIVND (reference sequence). V was shortened by 0 bases and J by 3 bases, with 11 bases between the two germline ends. The CDR3 runs to 15 residues. CDR3 sequence reads: CASSIEALGDYGYTF. The CDR3 DNA is TGTGCCAGTAGTATAGAGGCGTTGGGAGACTATGGCTACACCTTC.

Of note for this clonotype: Because it lacks the conserved phenylalanine or tryptophan at the end, this CDR3 is likely a read error. CDR3 amino acids: CASSEQGTDYEKLFS. Here the CDR3 DNA reads TGTGCCAGCAGTGAGCAGGGGACAGATTATGAAAAACTGTTTTCT. The genes are TRBV2 and TRBJ1-4, with 7 bases aligning to TRBD1. The germline gives CDR1 SNHLY, CDR2 FYNNEI. There are 15 residues in the CDR3. Germline trimming cut 3 bases from V and 6 bases from J; bases unmatched to any gene: 7.

The sample holds a few counts of this clonotype. V gene TRBV6-1 combines with J gene TRBJ2-1, with D possibly TRBD2 on 5 matching bases. In germline, CDR1 is MNHNS, CDR2 SASEGT. The V end lost 8 bases, the J end lost 6 bases, and 11 bases lay between the germline ends. This CDR3 spans 12 amino acids. CDR3 nucleotides: TGTGCCAGCGGGAGACGCCCCAATGAGCAGTTCTTC. Encoded protein: CASGRRPNEQFF.

In regard to this clonotype: This may be a read error: a much more frequent sequence differs by one nucleotide. This chain links TRBV28 with TRBJ2-1; 10 bases agree with TRBD2. This CDR3 spans 14 amino acids. CDR1 is MDHEN, CDR2 SYDVKM, per germline. The CDR3 DNA reads TGTGCCAGCATTACTAGCGGGGCCTACAATGAGCAGTCCTTC. The encoded protein is CASITSGAYNEQSF.

This clonotype was counted many times. CDR3: CAIRGQGPEQYF. In nucleotides, the CDR3 is TGTGCCATCAGGGGACAGGGACCCGAGCAGTACTTC. V and J are TRBV28 and TRBJ2-7, with 9 bases aligning to TRBD1. CDR1 is MDHEN and CDR2 is SYDVKM in the germline V gene. V trimming: 10 bases; J trimming: 6 bases; junction bases outside the gene matches: 7. The CDR3 length is 12 residues.

The chain combines TRBV10-2 with TRBJ1-6, with TRBD1 matching over 7 bases. Germline trimming cut 8 bases from V and 5 bases from J; bases unmatched to any gene: 6. Germline CDR1 is WSHSY and CDR2 is SAAADI. CDR3 length: 14 amino acids. The DNA for the CDR3 is TGCGCCAGCGCATCCGGGACAGATAATTCACCCCTCCACTTT. Translated: CASASGTDNSPLHF.

This clonotype showed up many times. The chain links TRBV2 to TRBJ2-2, with 9 nucleotides matching TRBD1. CDR3 length: 15 residues. The V segment lost 7 bases and the J segment 6 bases; nucleotides outside the gene matches: 9. CDR1 SNHLY and CDR2 FYNNEI come from the germline V gene. The CDR3 sequence: CASNVDRGISGELFF. Written as DNA, the CDR3 is TGTGCCAGCAACGTCGACAGGGGGATCTCCGGGGAGCTGTTTTTT.

This clonotype was seen only a few times. The chain joins TRBV6-1 to TRBJ1-4; TRBD1 aligns across 8 bases. Germline lookup yields CDR1 MNHNS and CDR2 SASEGT. Trimming took 6 bases from V and 8 from J; bases not matched to a gene: 8. This CDR3 spans 14 amino acids. The CDR3: CASRKSGGKEKLFF. The CDR3 DNA reads as TGTGCCAGCAGAAAGTCAGGGGGCAAAGAAAAACTGTTTTTT.

Details on this clonotype: A much larger clone lies a single base off, so this may be a read error. This sequence joins TRBV12-3 or TRBV12-4 and TRBJ2-7; 9 bases map to TRBD2. CDR3 length: 14 residues. CDR3 residues: CASSPRGGYYERYF. In DNA, the CDR3 is TGTGCCAGCAGTCCGCGGGGGGGTTATTACGAGCGGTACTTC.

This clonotype has a count of ten or more. This chain connects TRBV12-3 or TRBV12-4 to TRBJ2-3; 8 positions match TRBD2. The CDR3 totals 15 residues. The junction had 5 bases not matched to a gene; V was cut back by 1 base and J by 5 bases. In DNA form, the CDR3 reads TGTGCCAGCAGTTTAGTGGCGGGAGGTTTAGATACGCAGTATTTT. Translated, it gives CASSLVAGGLDTQYF.

At least ten counts were recorded for this clonotype. The J gene is TRBJ2-1, the V gene TRBV20-1, with D possibly matching TRBD1 (6 bases). The V end was cut by 5 bases, the J end by 2 bases, with 13 bases between. The CDR3 is 14 amino acids. Per the germline V gene, CDR1 is DFQATT and CDR2 is SNEGSKA (reference sequence). The CDR3 protein is CSARWGQAYNEQFF. For the CDR3, the DNA is TGCAGTGCTCGATGGGGGCAAGCCTACAATGAGCAGTTCTTC.

Only a few counts were recorded for this clonotype. V usage is TRBV12-3 or TRBV12-4 and J usage is TRBJ2-2; unclear D gene. The CDR3 is 13 residues long. The germline V and J ends were trimmed by 4 bases and 9 bases, with 12 bases remaining between them. The CDR3 is CASSSTTSRELFF. CDR3 in DNA: TGTGCCAGCAGTTCAACTACGTCTAGGGAGCTGTTTTTT.

This clonotype was observed many times. V gene TRBV18 combines with J gene TRBJ2-3, with D possibly being TRBD1 (5 bases). The CDR3 totals 15 residues. Germline V gene data show CDR1 as KGHSH and CDR2 as LQKENI. Trimming took 1 base from V and 4 from J, leaving 12 bases between them. CDR3 nucleotides: TGTGCCAGCTCACCACTTCGGCAGGGTGCAGATACGCAGTATTTT. Amino acids: CASSPLRQGADTQYF. Supplemented by reference TRBV18 and TRBJ2-3, the full variable domain reads NAGVMQNPRHLVRRRGQEARLRCSPMKGHSHVYWYRQLPEEGLKFMVYLQKENIIDESGMPKERFSAEFPKEGPSILRIQQVVRGDSAAYFCASSPLRQGADTQYFGPGTRLTVL.